The clone carrying this T cell receptor (beta chain) was found many times. Via MiXCR, TCRdb re-called the 5' RACE reads, giving one row per CDR3 protein. In the table there are 300,000 to 400,000 distinct CDR3 sequences, roughly 13% of which are singletons. In germline, CDR1 is MGHRA, CDR2 YSYEKL. CDR3 length equals 13 residues. V was clipped by 5 bases and J by 14 bases, with 21 bases between them. This sample stems from a study of T-cell memory formation after mild COVID-19. The rearrangement links TRBV4-1 to TRBJ2-5; D not resolved. This receptor was taken from a man aged 18 to 29 who had mild COVID-19 (a few samples of this study predate the infection). Cell type and time point are not known. Sequences were obtained from PBMCs or a T cell subset sorted from them (not recorded which). This CDR3 reads CASSETLGPKSYF. CDR3 in DNA: TGCGCCAGCAGCGAAACTCTAGGACCTAAGTCCTACTTC.